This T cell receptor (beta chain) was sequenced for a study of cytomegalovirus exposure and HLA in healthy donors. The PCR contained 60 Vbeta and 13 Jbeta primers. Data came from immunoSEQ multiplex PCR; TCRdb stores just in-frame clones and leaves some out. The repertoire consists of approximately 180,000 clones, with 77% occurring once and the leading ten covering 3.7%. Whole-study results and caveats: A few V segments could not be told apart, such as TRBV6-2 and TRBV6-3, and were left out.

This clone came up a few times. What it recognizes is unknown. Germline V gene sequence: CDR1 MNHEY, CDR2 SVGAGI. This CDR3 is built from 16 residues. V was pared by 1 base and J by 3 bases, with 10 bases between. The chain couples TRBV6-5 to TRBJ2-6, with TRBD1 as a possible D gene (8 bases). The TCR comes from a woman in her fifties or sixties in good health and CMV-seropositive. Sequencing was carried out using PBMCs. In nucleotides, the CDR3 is TGTGCCAGCAGTTACTACAGGGGGGGTGGGGCCAACGTCCTGACTTTC. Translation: CASSYYRGGGANVLTF.